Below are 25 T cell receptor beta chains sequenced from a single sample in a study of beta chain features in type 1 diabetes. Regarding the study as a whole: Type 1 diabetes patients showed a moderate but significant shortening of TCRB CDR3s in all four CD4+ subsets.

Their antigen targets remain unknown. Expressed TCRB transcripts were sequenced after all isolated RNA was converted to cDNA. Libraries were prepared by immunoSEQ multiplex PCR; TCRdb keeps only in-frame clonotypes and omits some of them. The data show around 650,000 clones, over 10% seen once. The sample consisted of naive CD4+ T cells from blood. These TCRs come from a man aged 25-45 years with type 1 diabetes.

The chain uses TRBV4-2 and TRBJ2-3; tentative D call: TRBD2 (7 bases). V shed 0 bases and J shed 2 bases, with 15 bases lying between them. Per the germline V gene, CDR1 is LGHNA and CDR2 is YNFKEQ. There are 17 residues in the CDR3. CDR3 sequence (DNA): TGTGCCAGCAGCCAAGATCCCGGGGGGCGGGTCACAGATACGCAGTATTTT. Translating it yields CASSQDPGGRVTDTQYF.

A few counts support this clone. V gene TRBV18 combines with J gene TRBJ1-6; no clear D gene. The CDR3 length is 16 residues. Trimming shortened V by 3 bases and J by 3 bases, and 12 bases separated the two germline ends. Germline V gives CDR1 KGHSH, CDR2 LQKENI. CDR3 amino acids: CASSPNYGDYNSPLHF. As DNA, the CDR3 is TGTGCCAGCTCACCGAACTACGGGGACTATAATTCACCCCTCCACTTT.

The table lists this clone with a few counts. The CDR3 here is CATSSDLYNEQFF. The CDR3 DNA follows: TGTGCCACCAGCAGTGATCTTTACAATGAGCAGTTCTTC. This chain joins TRBV15 and TRBJ2-1; D not resolved. The V end lost 3 bases, the J end lost 4 bases, and 7 bases lay between the germline ends. Germline CDR1 and CDR2: LNHNV and YYDKDF (reference sequence). The CDR3 has 13 residues.

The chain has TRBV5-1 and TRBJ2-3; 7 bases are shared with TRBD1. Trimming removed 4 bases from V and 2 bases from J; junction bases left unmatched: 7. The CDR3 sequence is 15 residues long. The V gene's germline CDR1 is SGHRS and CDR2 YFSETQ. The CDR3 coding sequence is TGCGCCAGCAGCCCTGGGGGACAGTTCACAGATACGCAGTATTTT. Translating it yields CASSPGGQFTDTQYF. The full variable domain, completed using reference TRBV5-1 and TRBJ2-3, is KAGVTQTPRYLIKTRGQQVTLSCSPISGHRSVSWYQQTPGQGLQFLFEYFSETQRNKGNFPGRFSGRQFSNSRSEMNVSTLELGDSALYLCASSPGGQFTDTQYFGPGTRLTVL.

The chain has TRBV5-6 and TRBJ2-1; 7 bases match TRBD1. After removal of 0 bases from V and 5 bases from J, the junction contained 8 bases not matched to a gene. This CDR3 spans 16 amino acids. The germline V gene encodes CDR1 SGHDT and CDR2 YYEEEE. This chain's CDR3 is CASSLVGQRANNEQFF. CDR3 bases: TGTGCCAGCAGCTTGGTGGGACAGAGAGCTAACAATGAGCAGTTCTTC.

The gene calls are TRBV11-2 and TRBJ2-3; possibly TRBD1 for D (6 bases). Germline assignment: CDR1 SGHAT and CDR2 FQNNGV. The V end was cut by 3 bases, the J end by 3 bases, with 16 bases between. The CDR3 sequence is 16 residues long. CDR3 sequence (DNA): TGTGCCAGCAGCTTTCACCCAGGGGTTGGGACAGATACGCAGTATTTT. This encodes CASSFHPGVGTDTQYF.

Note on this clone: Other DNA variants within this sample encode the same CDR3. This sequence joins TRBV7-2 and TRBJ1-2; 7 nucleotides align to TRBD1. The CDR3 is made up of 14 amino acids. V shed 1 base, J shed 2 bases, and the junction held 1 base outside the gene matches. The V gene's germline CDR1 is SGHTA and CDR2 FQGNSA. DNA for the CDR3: TGTGCCAGCAGCTTAGGACAGGGCAACTATGGCTACACCTTC. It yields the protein CASSLGQGNYGYTF.

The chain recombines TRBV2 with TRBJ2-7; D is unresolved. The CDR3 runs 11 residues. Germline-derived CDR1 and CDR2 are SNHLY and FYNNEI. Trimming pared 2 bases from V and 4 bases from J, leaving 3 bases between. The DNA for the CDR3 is TGTGCCAGCAGTGAACATTACGAGCAGTACTTC. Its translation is CASSEHYEQYF.

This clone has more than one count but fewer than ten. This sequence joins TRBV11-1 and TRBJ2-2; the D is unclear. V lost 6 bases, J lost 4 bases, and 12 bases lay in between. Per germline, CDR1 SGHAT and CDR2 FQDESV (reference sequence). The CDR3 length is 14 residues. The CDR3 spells CASRTPGPTGELFF. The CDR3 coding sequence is TGTGCCAGCAGGACCCCAGGCCCCACCGGGGAGCTGTTTTTT.

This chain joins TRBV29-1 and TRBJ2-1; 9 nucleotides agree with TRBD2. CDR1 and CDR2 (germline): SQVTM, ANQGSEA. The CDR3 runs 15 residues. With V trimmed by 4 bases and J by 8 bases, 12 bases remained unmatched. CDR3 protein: CSVVLVAGGQYEQFF. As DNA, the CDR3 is TGCAGCGTTGTATTAGTGGCGGGGGGGCAGTATGAGCAGTTCTTC.

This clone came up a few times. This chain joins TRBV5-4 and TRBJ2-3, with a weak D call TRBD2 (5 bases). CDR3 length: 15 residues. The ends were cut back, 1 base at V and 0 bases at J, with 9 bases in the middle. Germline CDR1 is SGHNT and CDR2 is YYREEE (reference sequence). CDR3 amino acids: CASSLRTGSTDTQYF. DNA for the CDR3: TGTGCCAGCAGCTTGCGGACGGGAAGCACAGATACGCAGTATTTT.

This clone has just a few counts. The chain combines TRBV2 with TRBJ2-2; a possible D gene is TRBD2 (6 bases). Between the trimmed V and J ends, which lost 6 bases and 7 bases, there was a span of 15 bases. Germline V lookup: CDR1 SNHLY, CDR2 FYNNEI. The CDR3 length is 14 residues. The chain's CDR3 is CASRRDGGYGELFF. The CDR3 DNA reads TGTGCCAGCAGGCGGGACGGCGGGTACGGGGAGCTGTTTTTT.

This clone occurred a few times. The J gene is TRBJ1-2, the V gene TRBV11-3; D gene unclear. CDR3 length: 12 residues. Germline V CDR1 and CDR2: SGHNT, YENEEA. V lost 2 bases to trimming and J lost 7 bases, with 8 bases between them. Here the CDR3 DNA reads TGTGCCAGCAGCTTACCGTTGAGTGGCTACACCTTC. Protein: CASSLPLSGYTF.

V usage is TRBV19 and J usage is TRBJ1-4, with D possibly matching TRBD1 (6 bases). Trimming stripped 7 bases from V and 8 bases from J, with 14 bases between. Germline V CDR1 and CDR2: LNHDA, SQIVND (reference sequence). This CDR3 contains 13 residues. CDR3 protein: CASKEQGAEKLFF. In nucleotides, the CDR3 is TGTGCCAGTAAGGAACAGGGTGCAGAAAAACTGTTTTTT.

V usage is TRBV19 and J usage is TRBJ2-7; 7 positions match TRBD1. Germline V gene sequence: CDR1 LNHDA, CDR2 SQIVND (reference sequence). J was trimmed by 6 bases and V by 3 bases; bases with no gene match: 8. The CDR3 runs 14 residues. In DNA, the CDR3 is TGTGCCAGTAGTATCTGGACAGGCCAGGCCGAGCAGTACTTC. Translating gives CASSIWTGQAEQYF.

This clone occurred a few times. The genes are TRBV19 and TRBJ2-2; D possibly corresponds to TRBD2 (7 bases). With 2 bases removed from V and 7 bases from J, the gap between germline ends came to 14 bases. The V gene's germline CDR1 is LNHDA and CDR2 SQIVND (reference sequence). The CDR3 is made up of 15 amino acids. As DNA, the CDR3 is TGTGCCAGTAGTATACGGCGGGGGCGGAGCGGGGAGCTGTTTTTT. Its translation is CASSIRRGRSGELFF.

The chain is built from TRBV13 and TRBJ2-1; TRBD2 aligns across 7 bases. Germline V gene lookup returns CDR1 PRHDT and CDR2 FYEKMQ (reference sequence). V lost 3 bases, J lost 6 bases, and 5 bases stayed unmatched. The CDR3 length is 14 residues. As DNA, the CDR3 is TGTGCCAGCAGCTTTGTGGGGGGGATCAATGAGCAGTTCTTC. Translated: CASSFVGGINEQFF.

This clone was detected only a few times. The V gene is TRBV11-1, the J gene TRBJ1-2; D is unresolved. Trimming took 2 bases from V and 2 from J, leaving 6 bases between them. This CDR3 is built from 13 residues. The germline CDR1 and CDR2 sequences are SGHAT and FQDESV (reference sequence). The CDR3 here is CASSLRGNYGYTF. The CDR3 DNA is TGTGCCAGCAGCTTACGGGGAAACTATGGCTACACCTTC.

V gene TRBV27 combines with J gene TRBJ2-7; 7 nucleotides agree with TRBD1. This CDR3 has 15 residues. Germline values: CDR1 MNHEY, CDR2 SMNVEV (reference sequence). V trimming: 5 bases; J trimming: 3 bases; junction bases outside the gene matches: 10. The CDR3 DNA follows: TGTGCCAGCAGTCCCCAGGGGGACACCTACTACGAGCAGTACTTC. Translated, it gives CASSPQGDTYYEQYF.

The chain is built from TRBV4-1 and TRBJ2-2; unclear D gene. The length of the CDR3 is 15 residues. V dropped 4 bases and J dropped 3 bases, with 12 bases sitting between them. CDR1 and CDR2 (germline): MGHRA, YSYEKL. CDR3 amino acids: CASSRGDTYTGELFF. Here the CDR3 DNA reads TGCGCCAGCAGCCGAGGAGACACTTACACCGGGGAGCTGTTTTTT.

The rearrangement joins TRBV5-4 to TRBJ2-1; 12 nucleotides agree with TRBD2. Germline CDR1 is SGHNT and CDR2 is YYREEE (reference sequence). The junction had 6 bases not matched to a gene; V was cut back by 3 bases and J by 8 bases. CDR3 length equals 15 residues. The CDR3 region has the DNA TGTGCCAGCAGCTCCCGACTAGCGGGGGCCCATGAGCAGTTCTTC. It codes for CASSSRLAGAHEQFF.

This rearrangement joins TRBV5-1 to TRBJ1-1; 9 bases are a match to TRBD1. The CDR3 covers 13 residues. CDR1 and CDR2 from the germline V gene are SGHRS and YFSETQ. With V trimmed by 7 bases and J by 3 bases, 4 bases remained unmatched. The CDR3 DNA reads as TGCGCCAGCCGGGACAGGGATCACACTGAAGCTTTCTTT. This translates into CASRDRDHTEAFF.

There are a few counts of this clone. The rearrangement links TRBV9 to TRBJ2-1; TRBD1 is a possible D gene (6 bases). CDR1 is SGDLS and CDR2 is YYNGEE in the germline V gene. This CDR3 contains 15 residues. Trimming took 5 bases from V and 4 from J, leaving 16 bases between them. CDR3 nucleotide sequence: TGTGCCAGCAGTCGGACAGCCCAATATTACAATGAGCAGTTCTTC. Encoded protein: CASSRTAQYYNEQFF.

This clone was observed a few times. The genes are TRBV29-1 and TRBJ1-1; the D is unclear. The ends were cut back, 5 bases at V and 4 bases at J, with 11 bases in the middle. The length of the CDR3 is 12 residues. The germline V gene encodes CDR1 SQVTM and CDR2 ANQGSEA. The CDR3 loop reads CSVLGRGTEAFF. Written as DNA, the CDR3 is TGCAGCGTTCTTGGACGGGGCACTGAAGCTTTCTTT.

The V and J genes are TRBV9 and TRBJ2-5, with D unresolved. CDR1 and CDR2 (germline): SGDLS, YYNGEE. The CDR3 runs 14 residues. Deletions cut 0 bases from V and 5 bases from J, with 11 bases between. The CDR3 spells CASSVAGSAETQYF. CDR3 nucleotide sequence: TGTGCCAGCAGCGTAGCGGGTAGTGCGGAGACCCAGTACTTC.